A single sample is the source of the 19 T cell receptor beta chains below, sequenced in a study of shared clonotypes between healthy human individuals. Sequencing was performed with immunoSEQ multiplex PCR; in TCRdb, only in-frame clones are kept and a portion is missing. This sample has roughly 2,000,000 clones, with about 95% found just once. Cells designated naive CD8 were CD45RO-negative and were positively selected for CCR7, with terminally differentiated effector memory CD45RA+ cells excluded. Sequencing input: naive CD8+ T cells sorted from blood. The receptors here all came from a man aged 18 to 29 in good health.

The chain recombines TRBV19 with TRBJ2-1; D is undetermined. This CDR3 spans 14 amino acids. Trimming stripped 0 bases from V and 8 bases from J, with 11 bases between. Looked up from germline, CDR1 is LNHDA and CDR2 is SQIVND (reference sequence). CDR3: CASSIEVGIDEQFF. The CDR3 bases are TGTGCCAGTAGTATAGAGGTGGGGATCGATGAGCAGTTCTTC.

CDR3 residues: CAISEGTSGNEQFF. In DNA form, the CDR3 reads TGTGCCATCAGTGAAGGGACTAGCGGAAATGAGCAGTTCTTC. The chain recombines TRBV10-3 with TRBJ2-1; 11 nucleotides align to TRBD2. Germline V gene lookup returns CDR1 ENHRY and CDR2 SYGVKD. This CDR3 has 14 residues. Trimming at V came to 3 bases and at J to 7 bases, leaving 2 bases not matched to a gene.

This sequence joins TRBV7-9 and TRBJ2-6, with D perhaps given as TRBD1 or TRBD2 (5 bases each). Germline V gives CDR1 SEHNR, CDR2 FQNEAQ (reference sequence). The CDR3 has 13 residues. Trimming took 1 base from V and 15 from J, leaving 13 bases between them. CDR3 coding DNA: TGTGCCAGCAGCTTAGGAGGGACGGAGGCCCTGACTTTC. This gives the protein CASSLGGTEALTF. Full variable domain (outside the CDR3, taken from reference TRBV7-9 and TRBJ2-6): DTGVSQNPRHKITKRGQNVTFRCDPISEHNRLYWYRQTLGQGPEFLTYFQNEAQLEKSRLLSDRFSAERPKGSFSTLEIQRTEQGDSAMYLCASSLGGTEALTFGAGSRLTVL.

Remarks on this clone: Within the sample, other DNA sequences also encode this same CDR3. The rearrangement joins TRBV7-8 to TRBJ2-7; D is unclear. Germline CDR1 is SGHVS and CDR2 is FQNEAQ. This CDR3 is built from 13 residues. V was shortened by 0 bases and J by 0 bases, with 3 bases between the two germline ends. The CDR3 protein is CASSLAGSYEQYF. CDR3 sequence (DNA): TGTGCCAGCAGCTTAGCGGGCTCCTACGAGCAGTACTTC.

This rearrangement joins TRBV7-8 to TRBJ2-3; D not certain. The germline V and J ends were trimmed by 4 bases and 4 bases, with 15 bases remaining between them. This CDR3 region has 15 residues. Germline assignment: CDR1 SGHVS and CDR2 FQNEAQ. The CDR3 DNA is TGTGCCAGCAGCTCTCAAAACACCTACCCAGATACGCAGTATTTT. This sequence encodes CASSSQNTYPDTQYF.

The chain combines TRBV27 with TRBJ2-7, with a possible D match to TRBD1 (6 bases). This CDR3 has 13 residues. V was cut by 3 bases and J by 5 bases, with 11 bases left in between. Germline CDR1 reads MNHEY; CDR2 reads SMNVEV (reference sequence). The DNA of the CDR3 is TGTGCCAGCAGTTTTACAGGGTTCCACGAGCAGTACTTC. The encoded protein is CASSFTGFHEQYF.

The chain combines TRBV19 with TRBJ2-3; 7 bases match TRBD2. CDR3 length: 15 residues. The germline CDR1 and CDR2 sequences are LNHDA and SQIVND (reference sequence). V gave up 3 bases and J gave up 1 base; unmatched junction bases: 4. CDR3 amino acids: CASSILGGGTDTQYF. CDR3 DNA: TGTGCCAGTAGTATTCTTGGGGGGGGCACAGATACGCAGTATTTT.

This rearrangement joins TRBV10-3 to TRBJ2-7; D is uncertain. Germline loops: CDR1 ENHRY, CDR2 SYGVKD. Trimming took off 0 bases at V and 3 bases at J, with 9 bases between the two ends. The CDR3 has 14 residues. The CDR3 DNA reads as TGTGCCATCAGTGAGTCGATTGACCTCTACGAGCAGTACTTC. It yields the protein CAISESIDLYEQYF.

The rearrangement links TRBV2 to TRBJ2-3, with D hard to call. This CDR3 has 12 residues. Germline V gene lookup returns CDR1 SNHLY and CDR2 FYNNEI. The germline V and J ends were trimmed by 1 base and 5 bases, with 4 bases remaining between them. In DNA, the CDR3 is TGTGCCAGCAGTGAAGATGGAGATACGCAGTATTTT. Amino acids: CASSEDGDTQYF.

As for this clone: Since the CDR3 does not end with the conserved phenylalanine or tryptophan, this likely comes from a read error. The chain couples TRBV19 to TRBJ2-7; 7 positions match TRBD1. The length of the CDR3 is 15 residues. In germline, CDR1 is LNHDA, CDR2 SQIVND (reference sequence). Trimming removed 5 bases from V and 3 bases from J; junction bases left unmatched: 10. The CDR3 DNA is TGTGCCAGTAGTCCAGCATTGGGGACAGACTACGAGCAGTACATC. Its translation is CASSPALGTDYEQYI.

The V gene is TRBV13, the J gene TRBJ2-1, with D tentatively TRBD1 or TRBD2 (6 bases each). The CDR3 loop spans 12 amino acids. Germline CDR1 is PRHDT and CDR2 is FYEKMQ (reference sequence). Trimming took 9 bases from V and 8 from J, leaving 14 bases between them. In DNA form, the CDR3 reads TGTGCCAGTGACTCCGGGGGCGATGAGCAGTTCTTC. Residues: CASDSGGDEQFF.

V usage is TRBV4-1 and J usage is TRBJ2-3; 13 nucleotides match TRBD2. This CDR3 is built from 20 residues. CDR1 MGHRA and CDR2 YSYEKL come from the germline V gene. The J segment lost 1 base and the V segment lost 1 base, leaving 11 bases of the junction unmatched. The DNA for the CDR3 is TGCGCCAGCAGCCAAGTGCGTGGACTAGCGGGAGAATGGGGCACAGATACGCAGTATTTT. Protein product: CASSQVRGLAGEWGTDTQYF.

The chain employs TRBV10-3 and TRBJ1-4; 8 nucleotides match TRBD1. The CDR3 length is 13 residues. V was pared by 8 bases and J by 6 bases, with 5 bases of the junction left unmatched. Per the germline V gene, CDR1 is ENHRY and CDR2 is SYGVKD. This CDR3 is CAIATGEYEKLFF. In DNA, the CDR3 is TGTGCCATCGCGACAGGGGAGTATGAAAAACTGTTTTTT.

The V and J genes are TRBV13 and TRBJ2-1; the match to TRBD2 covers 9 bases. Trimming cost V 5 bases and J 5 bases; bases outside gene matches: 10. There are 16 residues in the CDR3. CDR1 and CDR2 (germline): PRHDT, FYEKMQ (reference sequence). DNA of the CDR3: TGTGCCAGCAGCCCGAGAGGGACTAGCTGGAACAATGAGCAGTTCTTC. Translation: CASSPRGTSWNNEQFF.

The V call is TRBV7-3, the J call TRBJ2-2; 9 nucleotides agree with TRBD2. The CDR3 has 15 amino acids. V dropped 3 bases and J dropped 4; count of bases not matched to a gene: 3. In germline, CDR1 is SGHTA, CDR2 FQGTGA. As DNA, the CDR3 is TGTGCCAGCAGCTTTAGCGGGGGCGGCACCGGGGAGCTGTTTTTT. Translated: CASSFSGGGTGELFF.

The CDR3 coding sequence is TGTGCCAGCTCACCAGGGTATGCGAAAGACAACAATGAGCAGTTCTTC. Its translation: CASSPGYAKDNNEQFF. The rearrangement joins TRBV18 to TRBJ2-1; D is ambiguous. With 2 bases removed from V and 5 bases from J, the gap between germline ends came to 16 bases. Germline values: CDR1 KGHSH, CDR2 LQKENI. CDR3 length: 16 amino acids. The entire variable domain, with the rest obtained from reference TRBV18 and TRBJ2-1, is as follows: NAGVMQNPRHLVRRRGQEARLRCSPMKGHSHVYWYRQLPEEGLKFMVYLQKENIIDESGMPKERFSAEFPKEGPSILRIQQVVRGDSAAYFCASSPGYAKDNNEQFFGPGTRLTVL.

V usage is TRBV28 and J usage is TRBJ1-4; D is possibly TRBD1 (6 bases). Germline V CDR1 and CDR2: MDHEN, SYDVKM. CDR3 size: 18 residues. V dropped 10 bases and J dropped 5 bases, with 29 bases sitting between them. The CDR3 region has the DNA TGTGCCATCCAGGGGCGGGGGCCGAATACAGACTGGAATGAAAAACTGTTTTTT. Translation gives CAIQGRGPNTDWNEKLFF.

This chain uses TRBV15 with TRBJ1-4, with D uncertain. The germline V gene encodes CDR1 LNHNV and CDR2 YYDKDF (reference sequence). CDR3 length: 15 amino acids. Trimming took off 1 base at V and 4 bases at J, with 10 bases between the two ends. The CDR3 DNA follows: TGTGCCACCAGCAGAGGGAGGGAGGGTAATGAAAAACTGTTTTTT. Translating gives CATSRGREGNEKLFF.

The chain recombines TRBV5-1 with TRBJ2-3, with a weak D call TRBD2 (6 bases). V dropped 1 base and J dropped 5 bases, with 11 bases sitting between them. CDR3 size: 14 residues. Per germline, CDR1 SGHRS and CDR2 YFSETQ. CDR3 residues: CASSLRLGVDTQYF. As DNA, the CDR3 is TGCGCCAGCAGCTTGCGACTAGGGGTAGATACGCAGTATTTT.